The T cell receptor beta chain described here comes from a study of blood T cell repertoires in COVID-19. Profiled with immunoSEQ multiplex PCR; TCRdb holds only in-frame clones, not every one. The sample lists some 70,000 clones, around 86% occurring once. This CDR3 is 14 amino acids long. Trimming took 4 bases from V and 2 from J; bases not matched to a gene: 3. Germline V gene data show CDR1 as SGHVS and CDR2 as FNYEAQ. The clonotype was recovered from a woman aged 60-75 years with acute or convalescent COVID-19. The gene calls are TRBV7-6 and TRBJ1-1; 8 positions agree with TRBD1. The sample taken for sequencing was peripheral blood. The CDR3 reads CASSSGQGNTEAFF. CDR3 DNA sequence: TGTGCCAGCAGCTCTGGACAGGGCAACACTGAAGCTTTCTTT.